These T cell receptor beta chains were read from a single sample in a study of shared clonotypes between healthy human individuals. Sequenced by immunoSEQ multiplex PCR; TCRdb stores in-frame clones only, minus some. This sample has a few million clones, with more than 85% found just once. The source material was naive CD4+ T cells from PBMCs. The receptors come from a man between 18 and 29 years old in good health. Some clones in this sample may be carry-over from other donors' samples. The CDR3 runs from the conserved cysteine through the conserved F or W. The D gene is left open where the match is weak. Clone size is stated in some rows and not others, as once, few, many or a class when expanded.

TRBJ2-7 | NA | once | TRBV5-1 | CASSFSGQPYEQYF | TGCGCCAGCAGCTTTTCGGGACAACCTTACGAGCAGTACTTC
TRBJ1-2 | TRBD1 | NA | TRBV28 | CASSLNRDRSLGDYGYTF | TGTGCCAGCAGTTTGAACCGGGACAGGTCCTTAGGGGACTATGGCTACACCTTC
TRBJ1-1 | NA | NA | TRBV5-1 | CASSLVVGTPLGGTEAFF | TGCGCCAGCAGCTTGGTAGTGGGTACGCCCTTGGGTGGGACTGAAGCTTTCTTT
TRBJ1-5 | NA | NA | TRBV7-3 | CASSLGGGGQPQHF | TGTGCCAGCAGCTTGGGAGGGGGAGGGCAGCCCCAGCATTTT
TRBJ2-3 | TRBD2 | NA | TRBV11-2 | CASSLVRTSGSADTQYF | TGTGCCAGCAGCTTAGTCCGGACTAGCGGGAGTGCAGATACGCAGTATTTT
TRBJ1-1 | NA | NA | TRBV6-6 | CASSLGRDTEAFF | TGTGCCAGCAGCCTGGGTAGGGACACTGAAGCTTTCTTT
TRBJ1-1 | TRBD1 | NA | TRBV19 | CASSTWTGVVEAFF | TGTGCCAGTAGTACCTGGACAGGGGTGGTTGAAGCTTTCTTT
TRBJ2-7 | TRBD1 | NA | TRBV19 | CASSPRGGTGVYEQYF | TGTGCCAGTAGTCCCAGGGGGGGGACAGGGGTCTACGAGCAGTACTTC
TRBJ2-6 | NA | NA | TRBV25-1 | CASSGGTSVSF | TGTGCCAGCAGTGGGGGAACATCCGTCTCTTTC
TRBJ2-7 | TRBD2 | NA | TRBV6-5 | CASRSSGKGSYEQYF | TGTGCCAGCAGATCAAGCGGGAAGGGGTCCTACGAGCAGTACTTC
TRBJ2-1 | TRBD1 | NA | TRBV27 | CASSFLVGQGDRNEQFF | TGTGCCAGCAGTTTCTTAGTGGGGCAGGGGGATAGGAATGAGCAGTTCTTC
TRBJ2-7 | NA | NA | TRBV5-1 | CASSLVGGGTYEQYF | TGCGCCAGCAGCTTGGTCGGGGGAGGCACCTACGAGCAGTACTTC
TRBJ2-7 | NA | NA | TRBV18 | CASSQLAERFYEQYF | TGTGCCAGCTCACAATTAGCGGAAAGATTCTACGAGCAGTACTTC
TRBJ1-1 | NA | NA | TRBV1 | CTSSPHTGGTEAFF | TGCACCAGCAGCCCCCACACCGGGGGCACTGAAGCTTTCTTT
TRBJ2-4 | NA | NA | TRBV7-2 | CASSFGQSKNIQYF | TGTGCCAGCAGCTTTGGGCAGTCCAAAAACATTCAGTACTTC
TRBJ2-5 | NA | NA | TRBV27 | CASSARLSGETQYF | TGTGCCAGCAGTGCTCGTCTCAGCGGAGAGACCCAGTACTTC
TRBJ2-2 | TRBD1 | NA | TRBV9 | CASSLRTGYTGELFF | TGTGCCAGCAGCCTCCGGACAGGGTACACCGGGGAGCTGTTTTTT
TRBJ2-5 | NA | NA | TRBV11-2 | CASSFQVAQETQYF | TGTGCCAGCAGCTTCCAGGTTGCCCAAGAGACCCAGTACTTC
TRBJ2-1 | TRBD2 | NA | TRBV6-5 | CASSSPGLAGDYEQFF | TGTGCCAGCAGTTCTCCGGGACTAGCGGGAGACTATGAGCAGTTCTTC
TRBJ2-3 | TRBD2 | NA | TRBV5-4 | CASSFYTSGRTDTQYF | TGTGCCAGCAGCTTCTATACTAGCGGGAGAACAGATACGCAGTATTTT
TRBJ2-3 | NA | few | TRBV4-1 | CASSQVLDTQYF | TGCGCCAGCAGCCAAGTCCTAGATACGCAGTATTTT
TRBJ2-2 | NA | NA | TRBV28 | CASSLRWAGELFF | TGTGCCAGCAGTTTAAGGTGGGCCGGGGAGCTGTTTTTT
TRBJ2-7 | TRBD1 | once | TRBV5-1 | CASSLGPGQGYEQYF | TGCGCCAGCAGCTTGGGTCCGGGACAGGGATACGAGCAGTACTTC
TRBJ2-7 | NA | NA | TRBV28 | CASSAPYEQYF | TGTGCCAGTAGCGCCCCCTACGAGCAGTACTTC
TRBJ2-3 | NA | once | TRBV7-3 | CASSLMSQDTQYF | TGTGCCAGCAGCTTAATGTCTCAGGATACGCAGTATTTT
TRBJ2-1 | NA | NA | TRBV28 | CASSSRTNEQFF | TGTGCCAGCAGTTCTAGGACCAATGAGCAGTTCTTC
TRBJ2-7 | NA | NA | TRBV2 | CASSAGDSYEQYF | TGTGCCAGCAGTGCCGGGGACTCCTACGAGCAGTACTTC
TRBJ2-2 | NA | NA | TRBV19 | CASTVTNSNTGELFF | TGTGCCAGTACGGTAACAAATTCGAACACCGGGGAGCTGTTTTTT
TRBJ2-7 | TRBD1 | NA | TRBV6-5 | CASSRGQGVYEQYF | TGTGCCAGCAGTAGGGGACAGGGGGTCTACGAGCAGTACTTC
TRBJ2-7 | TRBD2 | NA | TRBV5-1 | CASSLSPGTRGYEQYF | TGCGCCAGCAGCTTGTCCCCCGGGACTAGGGGCTACGAGCAGTACTTC
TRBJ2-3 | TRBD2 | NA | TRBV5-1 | CASRSGDFTDTQYF | TGCGCCAGCAGAAGCGGGGACTTCACAGATACGCAGTATTTT